Listed below are T cell receptor beta chains from one sample, sequenced in a study of Tregs in tolerant kidney transplant recipients. TCRdb keeps only in-frame clones here, not all; method: immunoSEQ multiplex PCR. The data show about 50,000 clones, more than 70% seen once. The specimen comprised CD8+ T cells from blood (PBMCs), sampled 12 months after the transplant. These receptors were collected from a human patient who received a combined kidney and bone marrow transplant. T cells may partly derive from the graft donor. Both conserved end residues are part of each CDR3. The D gene is left open where the match is weak. The size of a clone is reported for some rows only, either as once, few or many, or as a class for expanded clones.

TRBJ2-7,few,TRBV4-1,TRBD1,TGCGCCAGCAGCCCAGAACCGGGACAGGGTTACGAGCAGTACTTC,CASSPEPGQGYEQYF
TRBJ2-7,NA,TRBV5-8,NA,TGTGCCAGCAGCACCCTTGGAGGGACAGCTTCCTACGAGCAGTACTTC,CASSTLGGTASYEQYF
TRBJ2-3,NA,TRBV15,NA,TGTGCCACCTGGGCCCCAGATACGCAGTATTTT,CATWAPDTQYF
TRBJ2-1,NA,TRBV9,TRBD2,TGTGCCAGCAGCGTAGGTAGCGGGAGGCTCCCCTCCTACAATGAGCAGTTCTTC,CASSVGSGRLPSYNEQFF
TRBJ2-7,NA,TRBV4-1,NA,TGCGCCAGCAGCCAAACGAGCGGAAGCTCCTACGAGCAGTACTTC,CASSQTSGSSYEQYF
TRBJ2-1,NA,TRBV11-2,TRBD2,TGTGCCAGCAGCTTAGTGCGGGGGATCACCTACAATGAGCAGTTCTTC,CASSLVRGITYNEQFF
TRBJ2-7,NA,TRBV28,NA,TGTGCCAGCAGTTTCAGCGACAGGTCTGACGAGCAGTACTTC,CASSFSDRSDEQYF
TRBJ2-1,NA,TRBV9,TRBD2,TGTGCCAGCAGTTCTCGGACTAGCGTCTTCAATGAGCAGTTCTTC,CASSSRTSVFNEQFF
TRBJ1-1,NA,TRBV4-1,NA,TGCGCCAGCAGCTGGTGGCAAATGAACACTGAAGCTTTCTTT,CASSWWQMNTEAFF
TRBJ2-3,NA,TRBV7-2,TRBD2,TGTGCCAGCAGCTTAGTGGGACTAGCGGGAGGGCCTGATACGCAGTATTTT,CASSLVGLAGGPDTQYF
TRBJ2-1,NA,TRBV7-9,TRBD1,TGTGCCAGCAGCTTAAGGCAGGGGGCCAACAATGAGCAGTTCTTC,CASSLRQGANNEQFF
TRBJ2-2,NA,TRBV13,NA,TGTGCCAGCAGCCCGACTACCGGGGAGCTGTTTTTT,CASSPTTGELFF
TRBJ2-7,few,TRBV5-5,TRBD1,TGCGCCAGCAGCCCAGAACCGGGACAGGGTTACGAGCAGTACTTC,CASSPEPGQGYEQYF
TRBJ1-2,few,TRBV7-6,TRBD1,TGTGCCAGCAGCTCGACAGGGACTGGCTACACCTTC,CASSSTGTGYTF
TRBJ1-1,once,TRBV27,TRBD1,TGTGCCACGCTAGACAGGGACACTGAAGCTTTCTTT,CATLDRDTEAFF
TRBJ2-1,NA,TRBV5-1,NA,TGCGCCAGCAGCTTGATTTCTGGGAGAGAGAATGAGCAGTTCTTC,CASSLISGRENEQFF
TRBJ2-1,NA,TRBV19,TRBD2,TGTGCCAGTAGTATCCGACTAGCGGGGCGGAATGAGCAGTTCTTC,CASSIRLAGRNEQFF
TRBJ1-6,NA,TRBV4-1,NA,TGCGCCAGCAGACAAGAGTCGGGGTTTAATTCACCCCTCCACTTT,CASRQESGFNSPLHF
TRBJ1-4,once,TRBV5-6,NA,TGTGCCATCCGGCCCATGAGGGAAGATGAAAAACTGTTTTTT,CAIRPMREDEKLFF
TRBJ2-2,NA,TRBV29-1,NA,TGCAGCGTTGATGACAGGAACACCGGGGAGCTGTTTTTT,CSVDDRNTGELFF
TRBJ1-4,NA,TRBV19,NA,TGTGCCAGTAGTATTGGGGGAGGTGAAAAACTGTTTTTT,CASSIGGGEKLFF
TRBJ2-7,NA,TRBV7-9,NA,TGTGCCAGCAGCTTTATCTTGGGGGGGCAGTACGAGCAGTACTTC,CASSFILGGQYEQYF
TRBJ2-5,NA,TRBV7-9,TRBD1,TGTGCCAGCAGCCAGACAGGGTTTGCGTTGGAGACCCAGTACTTC,CASSQTGFALETQYF
TRBJ2-3,NA,TRBV4-3,TRBD2,TGCGCCAGCAGCCAAGATTCGCGGGGGGCCACAGATACGCAGTATTTT,CASSQDSRGATDTQYF
TRBJ2-1,NA,TRBV27,NA,TGTGCCACCAGGGGCGGGACAGACGACAATGAGCAGTTCTTC,CATRGGTDDNEQFF
TRBJ2-1,once,TRBV18,TRBD2,TGTGCCAGCTCACACGGGACTAGCGGGTTGAGTAGATCCTACAATGAGCAGTTCTTC,CASSHGTSGLSRSYNEQFF
TRBJ1-2,NA,TRBV4-3,TRBD1,TGCGCCAGTTCTGCCGGGACAGCCTATGGCTACACCTTC,CASSAGTAYGYTF
TRBJ2-3,NA,TRBV9,TRBD2,TGTGCCAGCAGCGTACCAAAAGCGGGGGGGCAAACCACAGATACGCAGTATTTT,CASSVPKAGGQTTDTQYF
TRBJ1-1,once,TRBV21-1,NA,TGTGCCAGCAGCAAAGTACAGGGGGTGCGTTGGGGCACTGAAGCTTTCTTT,CASSKVQGVRWGTEAFF
TRBJ2-5,NA,TRBV9,TRBD2,TGTGCCAGCAGCGTTAGCGGGAGTCCGTTTGAGACCCAGTACTTC,CASSVSGSPFETQYF
TRBJ2-2,NA,TRBV29-1,TRBD2,TGCAGCTGTCGGGGGGACACCGGGGAGCTGTTTTTT,CSCRGDTGELFF
TRBJ1-1,NA,TRBV6-5,NA,TGTGCCAGCAGTTTTTCCAGGGGAGGGGGCACTGAAGCTTTCTTT,CASSFSRGGGTEAFF
TRBJ2-5,NA,TRBV14,TRBD1,TGTGCCAGCAGCCGACGCAGGGGGACGGGAGAGACCCAGTACTTC,CASSRRRGTGETQYF
TRBJ2-3,once,TRBV27,TRBD2,TGTGCCAGCAGTCTGGCCAGCTTAGCGGGAGGGACAGATACGCAGTATTTT,CASSLASLAGGTDTQYF
TRBJ2-1,NA,TRBV19,TRBD2,TGTGCCAGTAAATTCCTAGCGGGGGGCCTCAATGAGCAGTTCTTC,CASKFLAGGLNEQFF
TRBJ2-5,NA,TRBV5-4,TRBD1,TGTGCCAGCAAAGACAGGGGGATAGAGACCCAGTACTTC,CASKDRGIETQYF
TRBJ2-7,NA,TRBV7-2,TRBD1,TGTGCCAGCAGCTTAGGGACCGGGACAGGGTCCTACGAGCAGTACTTC,CASSLGTGTGSYEQYF
TRBJ2-5,NA,TRBV10-3,TRBD1,TGTGCCATGGACAGGGTCGACCAAGAGACCCAGTACTTC,CAMDRVDQETQYF
TRBJ2-3,NA,TRBV4-3,NA,TGCGCCAGCAGCCAAGATAGTCAGCGGCCTAGCACAGATACGCAGTATTTT,CASSQDSQRPSTDTQYF
TRBJ1-2,NA,TRBV10-3,TRBD1,TGTGCCATCAGTGAGTCCGGGACAGGGCAGGGGTATGGCTACACCTTC,CAISESGTGQGYGYTF
TRBJ1-2,NA,TRBV28,TRBD1,TGTGCCAGCAGTTTCTGGGACAGCTCGTCCTATGGCTACACCTTC,CASSFWDSSSYGYTF
TRBJ2-2,NA,TRBV11-1,NA,TGTGCCACCCAGGGTCCGAAAAGGGAGCTGTTTTTT,CATQGPKRELFF
TRBJ2-3,NA,TRBV28,TRBD2,TGTGCCAGCAGTTTAGTCGGACTAGCGGGGGGGCCTCCAGATACGCAGTATTTT,CASSLVGLAGGPPDTQYF
TRBJ1-2,NA,TRBV27,NA,TGTGCCAGCAGCTTGGCCGGGACCGGGGGATATGGCTACACCTTC,CASSLAGTGGYGYTF
TRBJ2-1,NA,TRBV6-6,NA,TGTGCCAGCAGTTACTGGGGGGAGAGCGGTGAGCAGTTCTTC,CASSYWGESGEQFF
TRBJ2-7,NA,TRBV4-3,TRBD1,TGCGCCAGCAGCCAAGTACGACAGGGGTACTACGAGCAGTACTTC,CASSQVRQGYYEQYF
TRBJ2-5,NA,TRBV7-9,NA,TGTGCCAGCAGCTTAGGAGGGCGAGAGGACCAGTACTTC,CASSLGGREDQYF
TRBJ2-2,NA,TRBV30,NA,TGTGCCTGGAGTGTCCTGCAGGGTTACACCGGGGAGCTGTTTTTT,CAWSVLQGYTGELFF
TRBJ2-1,NA,TRBV18,TRBD2,TGTGCCAGCTCACCCGGGGAGCGGGGGGGCTCCTACAATGAGCAGTTCTTC,CASSPGERGGSYNEQFF
TRBJ1-1,NA,TRBV6-6,TRBD1,TGTGCCAGCATACAGGGGGGGACTGAAGCTTTCTTT,CASIQGGTEAFF
TRBJ1-1,NA,TRBV4-3,NA,TGCGCCAGCAGCCAAGGAACAGGAACTAACACTGAAGCTTTCTTT,CASSQGTGTNTEAFF
TRBJ2-3,once,TRBV7-9,NA,TGTGCCAGCAGCCCCGAAGGGTGGGGGCCAGATACGCAGTATTTT,CASSPEGWGPDTQYF
TRBJ2-7,NA,TRBV5-4,TRBD1,TGTGCCAGCAGCCCCCCCGGGACAGCCTCCTACGAGCAGTACTTC,CASSPPGTASYEQYF
TRBJ2-2,NA,TRBV7-8,TRBD2,TGTGCCAGCAGCTTATTGGGGGGGGACACCGGGGAGCTGTTTTTT,CASSLLGGDTGELFF
TRBJ2-1,once,TRBV6-4,TRBD1,TGTGCCAGCAGTGAGCGGACAGGCTCCTACAATGAGCAGTTCTTC,CASSERTGSYNEQFF